This T cell receptor (beta chain) was recovered during a study of T cell responses to AZD1222 COVID-19 vaccine. General study findings and limits: Within unmutated variant regions lay the reported targets of nearly half of spike-specific TCRs. Donor demographics were predominantly white British with a female majority; clonal diversity may be underestimated. Only 5 or 6 individuals given AZD1222 were seropositive at baseline.

The method was immunoSEQ multiplex PCR; TCRdb's version includes in-frame clones alone and lacks a portion of them. There are 75,000 to 100,000 clones in the sample; around 90% occur only once, and roughly 9.1% lies in the top ten. The CDR3 is 14 amino acids. CDR1 and CDR2 from the germline V gene are SGHRS and YFSETQ. The V end lost 7 bases, the J end lost 2 bases, and 12 bases lay between the germline ends. With regard to this clone: What it binds is not known.

The receptor's source is an adult in good health. The chain couples TRBV5-1 to TRBJ2-2; D perhaps matches TRBD2 (6 bases). The sample consisted of peripheral blood, taken on day 0 of AZD1222 vaccination. CDR3 amino acids: CASGGNSNTGELFF. The CDR3 DNA follows: TGCGCCAGCGGGGGGAACAGTAACACCGGGGAGCTGTTTTTT.